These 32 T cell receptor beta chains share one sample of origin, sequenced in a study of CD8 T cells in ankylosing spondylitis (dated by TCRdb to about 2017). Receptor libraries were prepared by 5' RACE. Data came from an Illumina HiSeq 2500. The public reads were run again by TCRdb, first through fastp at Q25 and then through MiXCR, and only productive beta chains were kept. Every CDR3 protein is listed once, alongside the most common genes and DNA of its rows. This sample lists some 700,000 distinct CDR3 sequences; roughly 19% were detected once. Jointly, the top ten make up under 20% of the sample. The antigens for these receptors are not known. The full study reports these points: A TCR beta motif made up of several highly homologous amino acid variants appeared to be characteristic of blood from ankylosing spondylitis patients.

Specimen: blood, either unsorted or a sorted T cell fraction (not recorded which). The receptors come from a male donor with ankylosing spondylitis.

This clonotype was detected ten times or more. DNA of the CDR3: TGTGCCAGCAGTCCCCCCTCCTTTTCCCACACCCGGGACAGGGAATCGGGGACCGGGGAGCTGTTTTTT. Amino acid sequence: CASSPPSFSHTRDRESGTGELFF. This rearrangement joins TRBV6-5 to TRBJ2-2, with 9 bases that match TRBD1. In germline, CDR1 is MNHEY, CDR2 SVGAGI. The CDR3 is 23 amino acids. Germline trimming cut 5 bases from V and 5 bases from J; bases unmatched to any gene: 30.

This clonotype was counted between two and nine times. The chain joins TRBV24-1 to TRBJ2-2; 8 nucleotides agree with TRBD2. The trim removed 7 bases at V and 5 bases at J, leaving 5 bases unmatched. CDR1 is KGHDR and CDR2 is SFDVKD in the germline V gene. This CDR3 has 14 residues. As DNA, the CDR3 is TGTGCCACCAGCGGGGGGGGTTGGACCGGGGAGCTGTTTTTT. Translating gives CATSGGGWTGELFF.

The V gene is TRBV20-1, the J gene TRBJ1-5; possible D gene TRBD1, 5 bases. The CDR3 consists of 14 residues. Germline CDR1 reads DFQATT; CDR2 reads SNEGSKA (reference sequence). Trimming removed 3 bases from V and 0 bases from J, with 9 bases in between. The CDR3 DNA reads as TGCAGTGCTAGGACAGAGATTAGCAATCAGCCCCAGCATTTT. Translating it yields CSARTEISNQPQHF.

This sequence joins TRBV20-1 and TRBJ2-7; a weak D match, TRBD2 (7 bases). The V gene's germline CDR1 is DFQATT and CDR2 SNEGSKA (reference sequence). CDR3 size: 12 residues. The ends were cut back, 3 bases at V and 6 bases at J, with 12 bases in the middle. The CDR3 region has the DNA TGCAGTGCTAGGGGGGGGCGACCCGAGCAGTACTTC. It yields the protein CSARGGRPEQYF.

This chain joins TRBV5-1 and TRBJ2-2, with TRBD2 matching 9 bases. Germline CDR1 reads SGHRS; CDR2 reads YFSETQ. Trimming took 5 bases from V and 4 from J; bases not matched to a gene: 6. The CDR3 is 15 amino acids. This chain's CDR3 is CASRDSGSSTGELFF. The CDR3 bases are TGCGCCAGCAGGGATAGCGGGAGTAGCACCGGGGAGCTGTTTTTT. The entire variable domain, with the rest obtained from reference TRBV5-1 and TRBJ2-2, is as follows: KAGVTQTPRYLIKTRGQQVTLSCSPISGHRSVSWYQQTPGQGLQFLFEYFSETQRNKGNFPGRFSGRQFSNSRSEMNVSTLELGDSALYLCASRDSGSSTGELFFGEGSRLTVL.

The CDR3 nucleotides are TGTGCCACCAGCAGAGATGCGGGGCTAGCGGGGAAACAGTTCTTC. The encoded protein is CATSRDAGLAGKQFF. V gene TRBV15 combines with J gene TRBJ2-1; TRBD2 aligns across 9 bases. The V segment lost 0 bases and the J segment 13 bases; nucleotides outside the gene matches: 10. The CDR3 runs to 15 residues. The germline gives CDR1 LNHNV, CDR2 YYDKDF (reference sequence).

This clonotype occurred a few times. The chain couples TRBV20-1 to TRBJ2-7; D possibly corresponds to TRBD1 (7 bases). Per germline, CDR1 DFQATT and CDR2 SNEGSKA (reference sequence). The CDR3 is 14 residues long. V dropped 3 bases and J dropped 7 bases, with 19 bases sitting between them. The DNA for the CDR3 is TGCAGTGCTAGTCATCGCAGGGGGGACGGGGAGCAGTACTTC. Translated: CSASHRRGDGEQYF.

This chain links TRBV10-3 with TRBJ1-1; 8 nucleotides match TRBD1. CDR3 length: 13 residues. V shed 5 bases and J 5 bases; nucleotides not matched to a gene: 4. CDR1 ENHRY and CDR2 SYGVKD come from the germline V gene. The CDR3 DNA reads TGTGCCATCAGTCCCGGGACAGGAACTGAAGCTTTCTTT. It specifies CAISPGTGTEAFF.

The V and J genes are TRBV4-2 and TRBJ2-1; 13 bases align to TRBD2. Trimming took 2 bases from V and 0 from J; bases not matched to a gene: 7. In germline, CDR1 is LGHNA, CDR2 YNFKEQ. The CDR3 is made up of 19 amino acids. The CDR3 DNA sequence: TGTGCCAGCAGCCAAAGGACTAGCGGGAGTGCCCCCTCCTACAATGAGCAGTTCTTC. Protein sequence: CASSQRTSGSAPSYNEQFF.

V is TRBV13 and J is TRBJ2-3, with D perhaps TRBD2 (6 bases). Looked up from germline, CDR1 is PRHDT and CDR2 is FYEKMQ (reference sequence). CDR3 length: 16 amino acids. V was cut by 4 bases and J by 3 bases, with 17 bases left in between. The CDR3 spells CASSYPRGILTDTQYF. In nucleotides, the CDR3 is TGTGCCAGCAGCTACCCTCGCGGGATATTGACAGATACGCAGTATTTT.

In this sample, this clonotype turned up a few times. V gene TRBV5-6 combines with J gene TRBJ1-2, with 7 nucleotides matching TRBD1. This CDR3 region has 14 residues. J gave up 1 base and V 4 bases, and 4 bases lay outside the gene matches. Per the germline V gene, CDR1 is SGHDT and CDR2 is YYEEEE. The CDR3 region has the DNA TGTGCCAGCAGCCTACAGGGGAATAACTATGGCTACACCTTC. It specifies CASSLQGNNYGYTF.

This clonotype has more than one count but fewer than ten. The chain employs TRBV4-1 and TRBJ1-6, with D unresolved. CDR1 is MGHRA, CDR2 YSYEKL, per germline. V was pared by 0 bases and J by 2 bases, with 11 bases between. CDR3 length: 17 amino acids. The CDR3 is CASSQDAARAYNSPLHF. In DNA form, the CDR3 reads TGCGCCAGCAGCCAAGATGCGGCCCGGGCCTATAATTCACCCCTCCACTTT.

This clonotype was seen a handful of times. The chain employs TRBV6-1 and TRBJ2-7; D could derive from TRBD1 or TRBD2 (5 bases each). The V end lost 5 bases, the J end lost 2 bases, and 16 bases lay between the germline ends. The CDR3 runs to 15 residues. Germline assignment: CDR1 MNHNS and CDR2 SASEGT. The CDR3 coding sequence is TGTGCCAGCAGTCCTGGGACCCTCGTCGCCTACGAGCAGTACTTC. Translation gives CASSPGTLVAYEQYF.

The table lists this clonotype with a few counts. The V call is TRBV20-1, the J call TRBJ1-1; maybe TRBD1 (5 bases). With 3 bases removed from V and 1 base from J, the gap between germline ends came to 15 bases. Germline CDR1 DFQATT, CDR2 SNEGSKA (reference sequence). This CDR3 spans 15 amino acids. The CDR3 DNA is TGCAGTGCTAGGGGGGTAAGGGGCAGGAACACTGAAGCTTTCTTT. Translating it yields CSARGVRGRNTEAFF.

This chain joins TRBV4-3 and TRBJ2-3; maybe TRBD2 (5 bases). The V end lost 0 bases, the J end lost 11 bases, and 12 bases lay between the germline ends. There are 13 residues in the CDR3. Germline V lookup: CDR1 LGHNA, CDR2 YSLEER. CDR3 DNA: TGCGCCAGCAGCCAAGATGAGGGCTCCCAGCAGTATTTT. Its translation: CASSQDEGSQQYF.

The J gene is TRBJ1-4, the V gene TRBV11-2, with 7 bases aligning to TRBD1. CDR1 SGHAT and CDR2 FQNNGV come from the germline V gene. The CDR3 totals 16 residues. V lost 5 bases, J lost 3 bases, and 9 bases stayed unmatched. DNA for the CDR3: TGTGCCAGCAGCGTCCGACAGGGTAGGGCTAATGAAAAACTGTTTTTT. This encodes CASSVRQGRANEKLFF.

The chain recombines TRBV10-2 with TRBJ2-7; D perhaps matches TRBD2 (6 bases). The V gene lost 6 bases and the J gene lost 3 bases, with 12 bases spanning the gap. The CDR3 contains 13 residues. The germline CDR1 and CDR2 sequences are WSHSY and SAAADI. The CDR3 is CASSGLEGYEQYF. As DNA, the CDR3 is TGCGCCAGCAGCGGTTTGGAGGGCTACGAGCAGTACTTC.

CDR3 coding DNA: TGCGCCAGCGCCGATGGAACAGGTTACACCGGGGAGCTGTTTTTT. Translation: CASADGTGYTGELFF. The chain carries TRBV5-1 and TRBJ2-2; D is perhaps TRBD1 (5 bases). The CDR3 runs to 15 residues. Germline loops: CDR1 SGHRS, CDR2 YFSETQ. Trimming took 7 bases from V and 3 from J, leaving 16 bases between them.

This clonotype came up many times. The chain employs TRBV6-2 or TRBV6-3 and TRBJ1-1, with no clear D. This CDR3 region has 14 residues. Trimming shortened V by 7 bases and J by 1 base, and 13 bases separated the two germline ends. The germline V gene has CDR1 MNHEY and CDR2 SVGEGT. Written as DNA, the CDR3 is TGTGCCAGCACCCTTACGTGGGAGAACACTGAAGCTTTCTTT. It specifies CASTLTWENTEAFF.

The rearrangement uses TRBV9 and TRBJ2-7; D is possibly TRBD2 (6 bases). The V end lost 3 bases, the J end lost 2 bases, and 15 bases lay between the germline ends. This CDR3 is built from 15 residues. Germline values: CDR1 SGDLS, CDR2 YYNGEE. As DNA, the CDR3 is TGTGCCAGCAGCGAAAGTCCGGGCGGGGCCTACGAGCAGTACTTC. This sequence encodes CASSESPGGAYEQYF.

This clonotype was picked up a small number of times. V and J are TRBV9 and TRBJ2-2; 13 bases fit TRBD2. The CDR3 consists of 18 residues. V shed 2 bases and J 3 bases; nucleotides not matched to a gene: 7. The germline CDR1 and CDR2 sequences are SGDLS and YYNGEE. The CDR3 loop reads CASSVYPGLAGYTGELFF. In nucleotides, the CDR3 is TGTGCCAGCAGCGTTTACCCGGGACTAGCGGGGTACACCGGGGAGCTGTTTTTT. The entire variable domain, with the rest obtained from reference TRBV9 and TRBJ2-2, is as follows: DSGVTQTPKHLITATGQRVTLRCSPRSGDLSVYWYQQSLDQGLQFLIQYYNGEERAKGNILERFSAQQFPDLHSELNLSSLELGDSALYFCASSVYPGLAGYTGELFFGEGSRLTVL.

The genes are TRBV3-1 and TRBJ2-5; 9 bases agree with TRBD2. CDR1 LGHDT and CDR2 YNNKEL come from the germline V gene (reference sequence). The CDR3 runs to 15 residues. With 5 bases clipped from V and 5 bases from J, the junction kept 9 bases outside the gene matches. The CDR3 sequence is CASSGRGGRSETQYF. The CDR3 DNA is TGTGCCAGCAGCGGGCGGGGGGGCCGGTCGGAGACCCAGTACTTC.

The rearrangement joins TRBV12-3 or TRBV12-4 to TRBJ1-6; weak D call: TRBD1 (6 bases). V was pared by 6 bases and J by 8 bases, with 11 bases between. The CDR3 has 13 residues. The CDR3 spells CASRQGGDSPLHF. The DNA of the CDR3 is TGTGCCAGCAGACAGGGTGGTGATTCACCCCTCCACTTT.

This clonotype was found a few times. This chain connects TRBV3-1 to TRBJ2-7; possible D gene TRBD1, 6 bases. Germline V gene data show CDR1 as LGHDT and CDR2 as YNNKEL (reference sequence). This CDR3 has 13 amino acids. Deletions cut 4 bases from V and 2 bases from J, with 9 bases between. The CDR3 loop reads CASSPQGPYEQYF. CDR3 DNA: TGTGCCAGCAGCCCACAGGGTCCCTACGAGCAGTACTTC.

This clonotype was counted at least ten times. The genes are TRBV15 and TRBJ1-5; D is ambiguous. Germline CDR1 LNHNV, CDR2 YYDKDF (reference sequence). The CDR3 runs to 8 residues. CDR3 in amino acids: CSNQPQHF. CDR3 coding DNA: TGTAGCAATCAGCCCCAGCATTTT.

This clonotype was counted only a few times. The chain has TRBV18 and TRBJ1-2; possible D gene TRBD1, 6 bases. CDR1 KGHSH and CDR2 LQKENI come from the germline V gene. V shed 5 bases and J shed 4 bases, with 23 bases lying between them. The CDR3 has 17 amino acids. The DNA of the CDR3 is TGTGCCAGCTCATCTGCCCTCGGACAGCGAACCTTCTATGGCTACACCTTC. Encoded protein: CASSSALGQRTFYGYTF.

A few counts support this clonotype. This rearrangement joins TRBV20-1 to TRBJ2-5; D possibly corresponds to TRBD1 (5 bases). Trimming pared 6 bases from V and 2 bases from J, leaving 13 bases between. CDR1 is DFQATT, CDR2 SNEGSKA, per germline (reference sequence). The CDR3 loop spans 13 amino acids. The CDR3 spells CSASRTYQETQYF. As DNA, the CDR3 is TGCAGTGCAAGCCGGACATATCAAGAGACCCAGTACTTC.

CDR3: CASTDLLGTEAFF. The CDR3 bases are TGTGCCAGCACCGATCTTTTGGGCACTGAAGCTTTCTTT. V gene TRBV27 combines with J gene TRBJ1-1; no reliable D call. Germline lookup yields CDR1 MNHEY and CDR2 SMNVEV (reference sequence). The CDR3 runs 13 residues. Trimming stripped 7 bases from V and 4 bases from J, with 13 bases between.

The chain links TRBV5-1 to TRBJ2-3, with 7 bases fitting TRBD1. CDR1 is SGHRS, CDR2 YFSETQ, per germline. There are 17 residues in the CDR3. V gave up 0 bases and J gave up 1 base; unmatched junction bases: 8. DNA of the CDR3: TGCGCCAGCAGCTTGGGCGCGACAGGGCCGGGCACAGATACGCAGTATTTT. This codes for CASSLGATGPGTDTQYF.

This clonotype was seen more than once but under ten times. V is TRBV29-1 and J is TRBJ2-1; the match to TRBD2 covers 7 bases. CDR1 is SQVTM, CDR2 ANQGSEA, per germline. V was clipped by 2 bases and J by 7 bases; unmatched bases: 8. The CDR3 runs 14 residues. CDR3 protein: CSVESTRETNEQFF. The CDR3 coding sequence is TGCAGCGTTGAATCGACGCGGGAGACGAATGAGCAGTTCTTC.

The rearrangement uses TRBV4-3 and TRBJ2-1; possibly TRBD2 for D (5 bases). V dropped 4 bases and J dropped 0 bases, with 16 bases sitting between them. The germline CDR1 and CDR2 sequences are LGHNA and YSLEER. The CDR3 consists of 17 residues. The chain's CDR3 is CASSRLAGLSSYNEQFF. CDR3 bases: TGCGCCAGCAGCCGCCTAGCCGGGTTGAGCTCCTACAATGAGCAGTTCTTC.

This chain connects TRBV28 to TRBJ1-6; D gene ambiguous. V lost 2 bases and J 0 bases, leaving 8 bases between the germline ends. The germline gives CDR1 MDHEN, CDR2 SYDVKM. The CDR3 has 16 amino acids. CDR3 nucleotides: TGTGCCAGCAGTTTAATAGGCGTCTCCTATAATTCACCCCTCCACTTT. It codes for CASSLIGVSYNSPLHF.